What follows describes a single T cell receptor (beta chain). Its antigen remains unidentified. Repertoires were generated with immunoSEQ multiplex PCR, while TCRdb's copy carries only in-frame clones and drops some. The table records tens of thousands of clones, about 91% of them present only once. This CDR3 is built from 14 residues. V was pared by 4 bases and J by 3 bases, with 13 bases between. Germline values: CDR1 SQVTM, CDR2 ANQGSEA. The entry originates in a study of T cell responses to AZD1222 COVID-19 vaccine. Findings and caveats of the study: A mostly white British donor set with more females was recruited, and clonal diversity was possibly underestimated.

This rearrangement joins TRBV29-1 to TRBJ1-3; no clear D. This sample comprised peripheral blood, obtained 28 days after the second AZD1222 dose. This sequence originates from an adult who received the AZD1222 COVID-19 vaccine. The CDR3 spells CSVVGSLSGNTIYF. The CDR3 DNA follows: TGCAGCGTTGTGGGTTCCCTAAGTGGAAACACCATATATTTT.